The rows below give T cell receptor beta chains drawn from one sample of a study of CD8+CD57+ T cells in acquired aplastic anemia. TCRdb analysed the reads with MiXCR anew, one entry per CDR3 protein. Of fewer than 200,000 distinct CDR3 sequences in the sample, roughly 48% were seen once. What was sequenced was sorted CD4+, CD8+, or CD8+CD57+ T cells (not recorded which) from PBMCs. These receptors were obtained from a human donor with aplastic anemia. CDR3s include the opening cysteine and the closing phenylalanine or tryptophan. D genes are given only for firm matches. Rows give clone size only sometimes, using once, few, many, or a class for an expanded clone.

d_gene | j_gene | abundance | v_gene | CDR3nt | CDR3aa
. | TRBJ2-7 | many | TRBV5-1 | TGCGCCAGCAGCCTGTCTAGCGACCCTCGATACGAGCAGTACTTC | CASSLSSDPRYEQYF
TRBD2 | TRBJ2-5 | . | TRBV10-3 | TGTGCCATCAGTCGAACGGGGGGGGCCGGAGAGACCCAGTACTTC | CAISRTGGAGETQYF
TRBD1 | TRBJ1-5 | . | TRBV25-1 | TGTGCCAGCAGTCCCAGCGGAGACAGGGGCGCCCAGCCCCAGCATTTT | CASSPSGDRGAQPQHF
TRBD1 | TRBJ1-5 | . | TRBV5-5 | TGTGCCAGCAGCGCCGACAGGGGAATAGGCAATCAGCCCCAGCATTTT | CASSADRGIGNQPQHF
. | TRBJ1-6 | many | TRBV25-1 | TGTGCCAGCAGTGAGGTTGGGGCTGTGAATTCACCCCTCCACTTT | CASSEVGAVNSPLHF
. | TRBJ1-1 | . | TRBV9 | TGTGCCAGCAGCGTAGATGGGCACACTGAAGCTTTCTTT | CASSVDGHTEAFF
. | TRBJ1-1 | many | TRBV7-8 | TGTGCCAGCAGCTTAGGTGTGGGATCGGCTGAAGCTTTCTTT | CASSLGVGSAEAFF
. | TRBJ2-5 | . | TRBV7-2 | TGTGCCAGCAAGCCGAGTGGTAGGCTAGAGACCCAGTACTTC | CASKPSGRLETQYF
. | TRBJ1-2 | many | TRBV4-1 | TGCGCCAGCAGCCCTGGGGAAGCCGTAAGTTATGGCTACACCTTC | CASSPGEAVSYGYTF
. | TRBJ2-7 | . | TRBV29-1 | TGCAGCGTTCAAGGGAGCTCCTACGAGCAGTACTTC | CSVQGSSYEQYF
. | TRBJ1-6 | few | TRBV19 | TGTGCCAGTAGTATCCGGGATCATAATTCACCCCTCCACTTT | CASSIRDHNSPLHF